Presented here are 7 T cell receptor beta chains from one specimen sequenced in a study of OX40 agonist ivuxolimab in advanced cancers. Repertoires were generated with immunoSEQ multiplex PCR, while TCRdb's copy carries only in-frame clones and drops some. This table has 100,000 to 150,000 clones, about 93% appearing once. This sample comprised CD4+ or CD8+ T cells sorted from blood, obtained in a trial of the OX40 agonist ivuxolimab. All receptors derive from an adult with an advanced solid tumor such as melanoma, head and neck, liver or kidney cancer.

In this sample, this clone turned up once. The sample contains more than one DNA sequence encoding this CDR3. The rearrangement links TRBV28 to TRBJ1-2, with TRBD1 as a possible D gene (6 bases). Germline V CDR1 and CDR2: MDHEN, SYDVKM. The ends were cut back, 5 bases at V and 4 bases at J, with 14 bases in the middle. There are 14 residues in the CDR3. DNA of the CDR3: TGTGCCAGCAGTCACCGGGGGCGGGGCTATGGCTACACCTTC. As protein: CASSHRGRGYGYTF.

The chain carries TRBV5-1 and TRBJ1-1, with a tentative D call TRBD1 (6 bases). V shed 4 bases and J shed 5 bases, with 15 bases lying between them. Per germline, CDR1 SGHRS and CDR2 YFSETQ. This CDR3 is 14 amino acids long. In nucleotides, the CDR3 is TGCGCCAGCAGCGTTGAGGGAGGACAGACTGAAGCTTTCTTT. Protein sequence: CASSVEGGQTEAFF.

The genes are TRBV11-2 and TRBJ2-3; no reliable D call. CDR1 is SGHAT and CDR2 is FQNNGV in the germline V gene. Trimming took 5 bases from V and 5 from J, leaving 14 bases between them. The CDR3 totals 14 residues. The CDR3 loop reads CASSPRLVRDTQYF. CDR3 DNA: TGTGCCAGCAGCCCCCGACTGGTCCGAGATACGCAGTATTTT.

The rearrangement joins TRBV10-2 to TRBJ1-5, with D possibly TRBD1 on 5 matching bases. The CDR3 totals 17 residues. Germline CDR1 reads WSHSY; CDR2 reads SAAADI. The V and J ends lost 3 bases and 4 bases respectively, with 19 bases between them. CDR3 nucleotides: TGCGCCAGCAGTGACCCCGGGGCAGCCGAGGGAAATCAGCCCCAGCATTTT. It is translated as CASSDPGAAEGNQPQHF.

The chain links TRBV7-9 to TRBJ2-7, with D perhaps matching TRBD1 or TRBD2 (6 bases each). Germline CDR1 and CDR2: SEHNR and FQNEAQ (reference sequence). Trimming removed 5 bases from V and 0 bases from J, with 17 bases in between. The CDR3 sequence is 16 residues long. CDR3 sequence reads: CASSHPTRGVSYEQYF. The CDR3 nucleotides are TGTGCCAGCAGCCACCCTACTAGGGGGGTCTCCTACGAGCAGTACTTC. The whole variable domain, filled in from reference TRBV7-9 and TRBJ2-7, reads DTGVSQNPRHKITKRGQNVTFRCDPISEHNRLYWYRQTLGQGPEFLTYFQNEAQLEKSRLLSDRFSAERPKGSFSTLEIQRTEQGDSAMYLCASSHPTRGVSYEQYFGPGTRLTVT.

The CDR3 sequence is CASSMGQEKLFF. The CDR3 DNA is TGTGCCAGTAGTATGGGTCAGGAAAAACTGTTTTTT. V usage is TRBV19 and J usage is TRBJ1-4; D call uncertain. The CDR3 consists of 12 residues. Germline CDR1 and CDR2: LNHDA and SQIVND (reference sequence). V shed 3 bases and J shed 8 bases, with 7 bases lying between them. The whole variable domain, filled in from reference TRBV19 and TRBJ1-4, reads DGGITQSPKYLFRKEGQNVTLSCEQNLNHDAMYWYRQDPGQGLRLIYYSQIVNDFQKGDIAEGYSVSREKKESFPLTVTSAQKNPTAFYLCASSMGQEKLFFGSGTQLSVL.

This clone turned up a few times. The chain has TRBV28 and TRBJ1-1; TRBD1 matches at 10 bases. Trimming took 5 bases from V and 5 from J; bases not matched to a gene: 5. Per the germline V gene, CDR1 is MDHEN and CDR2 is SYDVKM. The CDR3 runs to 14 residues. DNA of the CDR3: TGTGCCAGCAGTGAGCCGGGACAGGGGACTGAAGCTTTCTTT. It codes for CASSEPGQGTEAFF.